Each of the 21 T cell receptor beta chains below was sequenced from the same sample in a study of blood T cell repertoires in COVID-19. Profiled with immunoSEQ multiplex PCR; TCRdb holds only in-frame clones, not every one. The sample records around 50,000 clones, roughly 80% being singletons. Sequenced material: peripheral blood. Receptors were obtained from a human donor in a cohort sampled during active COVID-19.

The chain joins TRBV7-9 to TRBJ1-2; TRBD1 might be the D (5 bases). Trimming took 6 bases from V and 4 from J, leaving 9 bases between them. Germline assignment: CDR1 SEHNR and CDR2 FQNEAQ (reference sequence). This CDR3 region has 12 residues. The chain's CDR3 is CASSDSPYGYTF. The CDR3 DNA follows: TGTGCCAGCAGTGACAGTCCCTATGGCTACACCTTC. The full variable domain, its missing parts supplied by reference TRBV7-9 and TRBJ1-2, is DTGVSQNPRHKITKRGQNVTFRCDPISEHNRLYWYRQTLGQGPEFLTYFQNEAQLEKSRLLSDRFSAERPKGSFSTLEIQRTEQGDSAMYLCASSDSPYGYTFGSGTRLTVV.

The J gene is TRBJ2-7, the V gene TRBV18; 10 bases map to TRBD2. This CDR3 comprises 14 residues. CDR1 and CDR2 from the germline V gene are KGHSH and LQKENI. Trimming removed 3 bases from V and 1 base from J; junction bases left unmatched: 0. The chain's CDR3 is CASSPSGGSYEQYF. The DNA of the CDR3 is TGTGCCAGCTCACCTAGCGGGGGGTCCTACGAGCAGTACTTC.

V usage is TRBV5-4 and J usage is TRBJ2-1; 8 bases fit TRBD1. The V gene end was trimmed by 7 bases and the J gene end by 8 bases; junction bases not matched to a gene: 14. The germline V gene encodes CDR1 SGHNT and CDR2 YYREEE (reference sequence). The CDR3 extends over 15 amino acids. The CDR3 region is CASADGDRGFHEQFF. The CDR3 DNA reads TGTGCCAGCGCTGATGGAGACAGGGGTTTCCATGAGCAGTTCTTC.

This clone has a single count. The V and J genes are TRBV19 and TRBJ1-2; the D is unclear. Trimming took off 5 bases at V and 7 bases at J, with 20 bases between the two ends. CDR3 size: 15 residues. In germline, CDR1 is LNHDA, CDR2 SQIVND (reference sequence). CDR3 in DNA: TGTGCCAGTAGTCGTCCTCCGGAGAGAAGCTCTGGCTACACCTTC. Protein: CASSRPPERSSGYTF.

The rearrangement joins TRBV6-1 to TRBJ1-4; 9 nucleotides match TRBD1. V was clipped by 2 bases and J by 3 bases; unmatched bases: 1. The CDR3 consists of 15 residues. Germline CDR1 and CDR2: MNHNS and SASEGT. The CDR3 sequence is CASSERTGANEKLFF. The CDR3 bases are TGTGCCAGCAGTGAAAGGACAGGGGCTAATGAAAAACTGTTTTTT.

V gene TRBV7-2 combines with J gene TRBJ2-1; TRBD2 aligns across 11 bases. After removal of 7 bases from V and 7 bases from J, the junction contained 12 bases not matched to a gene. This CDR3 has 16 residues. Per germline, CDR1 SGHTA and CDR2 FQGNSA. The DNA of the CDR3 is TGTGCCAGCAACCTCCTCGGACTAGCGGGCATTAATGAGCAGTTCTTC. Translated, it gives CASNLLGLAGINEQFF.

This clone has only a few counts. The chain combines TRBV25-1 with TRBJ1-6, with 9 bases that match TRBD1. Trimming at V came to 8 bases and at J to 7 bases, leaving 9 bases not matched to a gene. Germline V lookup: CDR1 MGHDK, CDR2 SYGVNS. The CDR3 sequence is 15 residues long. CDR3 loop: CASRTPGTGNSPLHF. CDR3 coding DNA: TGTGCCAGCCGTACGCCCGGGACAGGGAATTCACCCCTCCACTTT.

The chain carries TRBV7-9 and TRBJ1-1; 8 nucleotides line up with TRBD1. The J segment lost 11 bases and the V segment lost 1 base, leaving 9 bases of the junction unmatched. Germline CDR1 reads SEHNR; CDR2 reads FQNEAQ (reference sequence). The length of the CDR3 is 14 residues. CDR3 nucleotides: TGTGCCAGCAGCTTAGAGGGCAGGGGGCGAAGGGCTTTCTTT. Its protein product is CASSLEGRGRRAFF.

The gene calls are TRBV6-5 and TRBJ1-2, with a weak D call TRBD1 (5 bases). The CDR3 consists of 13 residues. With 5 bases removed from V and 8 bases from J, the gap between germline ends came to 15 bases. Looked up from germline, CDR1 is MNHEY and CDR2 is SVGAGI. CDR3 coding DNA: TGTGCCAGCAGTCAGGGTCCGTCTAGGGGCTACACCTTC. Translated: CASSQGPSRGYTF.

This clone was detected once. The genes are TRBV30 and TRBJ2-3, with D possibly being TRBD2 (6 bases). V was trimmed by 5 bases and J by 0 bases, leaving 21 bases between them. CDR1 is GTSNPN, CDR2 SVGIG, per germline (reference sequence). The CDR3 is 17 residues long. The CDR3 coding sequence is TGTGCCTGGGGTAGTAGGCGGGGAGGATCTAGCACAGATACGCAGTATTTT. Protein sequence: CAWGSRRGGSSTDTQYF.

This clone has just a few counts. The chain has TRBV6-2 or TRBV6-3 and TRBJ2-1; D might be TRBD2 (5 bases). The CDR3 contains 15 residues. Trimming stripped 4 bases from V and 9 bases from J, with 19 bases between. Germline-derived CDR1 and CDR2 are MNHEY and SVGEGT. The DNA for the CDR3 is TGTGCCAGCAGTTTGACTCCCATCTACGGAGGTGAGCAGTTCTTC. Translated: CASSLTPIYGGEQFF.

V is TRBV19 and J is TRBJ2-5, with 11 bases that match TRBD2. Germline V gene sequence: CDR1 LNHDA, CDR2 SQIVND (reference sequence). Trimming removed 1 base from V and 0 bases from J; junction bases left unmatched: 7. The CDR3 has 18 amino acids. This CDR3 reads CASSIGVAGGPHQETQYF. CDR3 DNA: TGTGCCAGTAGTATAGGGGTAGCGGGGGGGCCTCACCAAGAGACCCAGTACTTC.

The chain employs TRBV10-1 and TRBJ2-3, with TRBD1 matching 10 bases. V was clipped by 3 bases and J by 6 bases; unmatched bases: 3. Germline values: CDR1 WNHNN, CDR2 SYGVQD (reference sequence). The CDR3 loop spans 14 amino acids. CDR3 coding DNA: TGCGCCAGCAGTGATGACAGGGGGCGTGATACGCAGTATTTT. Translation gives CASSDDRGRDTQYF.

The chain joins TRBV6-5 to TRBJ1-2; D gene uncertain. In germline, CDR1 is MNHEY, CDR2 SVGAGI. The CDR3 is made up of 15 amino acids. V was pared by 4 bases and J by 2 bases, with 14 bases between. CDR3 bases: TGTGCCAGCAGTTCCCATCACGGGGTCAACTATGGCTACACCTTC. This encodes CASSSHHGVNYGYTF.

The chain joins TRBV6-4 to TRBJ1-2, with D perhaps matching TRBD1 (5 bases). Trimming shortened V by 3 bases and J by 0 bases, and 14 bases separated the two germline ends. The CDR3 has 16 residues. Germline V gives CDR1 MRHNA, CDR2 SNTAGT. CDR3 in amino acids: CASSEIGGTSNYGYTF. The CDR3 nucleotides read TGTGCCAGCAGTGAAATCGGGGGGACTTCTAACTATGGCTACACCTTC.

This chain joins TRBV6-2 or TRBV6-3 and TRBJ2-4; TRBD2 matches at 13 bases. Trimming cost V 6 bases and J 0 bases; bases outside gene matches: 8. Germline V gene sequence: CDR1 MNHEY, CDR2 SVGEGT. CDR3 size: 18 residues. The CDR3 sequence: CASSLLAGGRLAKNIQYF. Here the CDR3 DNA reads TGTGCCAGCAGCCTACTAGCGGGGGGGCGGCTAGCCAAAAACATTCAGTACTTC.

The CDR3 bases are TGTGCCAGCAGGCCTGGACTAACCACAGATACGCAGTATTTT. Translation: CASRPGLTTDTQYF. The chain uses TRBV6-6 and TRBJ2-3; D might be TRBD2 (6 bases). Germline loops: CDR1 MNHNY, CDR2 SVGAGI (reference sequence). Trimming left V 6 bases short and J 2 bases short, with 12 bases between. The CDR3 is made up of 14 amino acids.

V gene TRBV7-2 combines with J gene TRBJ2-7, with D maybe TRBD2 (5 bases). This CDR3 contains 14 residues. Trimming removed 0 bases from V and 6 bases from J, with 12 bases in between. Looked up from germline, CDR1 is SGHTA and CDR2 is FQGNSA. The CDR3 protein is CASSLAKGRGEQYF. The CDR3 DNA reads as TGTGCCAGCAGCTTAGCCAAGGGTCGGGGCGAGCAGTACTTC.

The chain recombines TRBV19 with TRBJ1-1, with 7 bases lining up with TRBD1. CDR1 and CDR2 (germline): LNHDA, SQIVND (reference sequence). Germline trimming cut 5 bases from V and 6 bases from J; bases unmatched to any gene: 3. This CDR3 region has 12 residues. The DNA of the CDR3 is TGTGCCAGTAGTTACAGGGGTTCTGAAGCTTTCTTT. This gives the protein CASSYRGSEAFF. The full variable domain, its missing parts supplied by reference TRBV19 and TRBJ1-1, is DGGITQSPKYLFRKEGQNVTLSCEQNLNHDAMYWYRQDPGQGLRLIYYSQIVNDFQKGDIAEGYSVSREKKESFPLTVTSAQKNPTAFYLCASSYRGSEAFFGQGTRLTVV.

The chain employs TRBV2 and TRBJ2-1, with 9 bases matching TRBD2. The V gene end was trimmed by 2 bases and the J gene end by 4 bases; junction bases not matched to a gene: 9. The CDR3 length is 17 residues. CDR1 and CDR2 (germline): SNHLY, FYNNEI. The CDR3 loop reads CASSEYGGLAGYNEQFF. CDR3 sequence (DNA): TGTGCCAGCAGTGAATACGGGGGGCTAGCGGGGTACAATGAGCAGTTCTTC. Looking up the rest from reference TRBV2 and TRBJ2-1 gives the full variable domain: EPEVTQTPSHQVTQMGQEVILRCVPISNHLYFYWYRQILGQKVEFLVSFYNNEISEKSEIFDDQFSVERPDGSNFTLKIRSTKLEDSAMYFCASSEYGGLAGYNEQFFGPGTRLTVL.

This chain links TRBV30 with TRBJ1-2; D unclear. The CDR3 length is 14 residues. Looked up from germline, CDR1 is GTSNPN and CDR2 is SVGIG (reference sequence). The ends were cut back, 2 bases at V and 5 bases at J, with 15 bases in the middle. The CDR3 region has the DNA TGTGCCTGGAGTAACTTTATCGGGTTGTATGGCTACACCTTC. Translated, it gives CAWSNFIGLYGYTF.